The entry below describes one T cell receptor beta chain. Its antigen is undetermined. Donors consisted of healthy bone marrow donors. Researchers ran the PCR with 60 Vbeta and 13 Jbeta primers. Assay: immunoSEQ multiplex PCR; the TCRdb copy retains only in-frame clones and omits some. The table records 150,000 to 200,000 clones, approximately 80% of them present only once. The data belong to a study of cytomegalovirus exposure and HLA in healthy donors. Notes on the study in general: The classifier, whose performance was assessed in both the original and validation cohorts, reportedly diagnosed cytomegalovirus status with high specificity and sensitivity. Previous analysis showed most TCR beta V segments were productive about 90% or about 30% of the time. Sequence variants that were highly shared formed a cluster that was likely a sequencing artifact.

What was sequenced was PBMCs. The origin of this receptor is a woman aged 40 to 50 in good health and CMV-seronegative.

The DNA of the CDR3 is TGCGCCAGCAGCTATTTACTATCGGACTATGAGCAGTTCTTC. Its protein product is CASSYLLSDYEQFF. This chain uses TRBV4-3 with TRBJ2-1, with D possibly matching TRBD2 (5 bases). Deletions cut 5 bases from V and 8 bases from J, with 16 bases between. This CDR3 contains 14 residues. Germline V lookup: CDR1 LGHNA, CDR2 YSLEER.